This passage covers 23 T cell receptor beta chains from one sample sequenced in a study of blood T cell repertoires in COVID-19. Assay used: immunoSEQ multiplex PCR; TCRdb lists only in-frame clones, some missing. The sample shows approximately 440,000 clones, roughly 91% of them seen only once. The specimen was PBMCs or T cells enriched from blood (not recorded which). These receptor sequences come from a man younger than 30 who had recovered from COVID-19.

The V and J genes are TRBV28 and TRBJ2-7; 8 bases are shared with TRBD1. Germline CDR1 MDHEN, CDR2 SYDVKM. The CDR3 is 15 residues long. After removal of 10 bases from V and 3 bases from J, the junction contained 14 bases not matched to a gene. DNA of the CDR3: TGTGCCACCGGTTACCTCGGAGACAGGGGCTACGAGCAGTACTTC. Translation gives CATGYLGDRGYEQYF.

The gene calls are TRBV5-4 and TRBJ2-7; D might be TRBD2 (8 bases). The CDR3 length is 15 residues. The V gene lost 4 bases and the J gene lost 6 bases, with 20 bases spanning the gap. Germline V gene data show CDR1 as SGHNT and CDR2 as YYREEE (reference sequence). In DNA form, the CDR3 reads TGTGCCAGCAGCCCGGGGGGGGACAGCCCCTCCGAGCAGTACTTC. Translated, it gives CASSPGGDSPSEQYF.

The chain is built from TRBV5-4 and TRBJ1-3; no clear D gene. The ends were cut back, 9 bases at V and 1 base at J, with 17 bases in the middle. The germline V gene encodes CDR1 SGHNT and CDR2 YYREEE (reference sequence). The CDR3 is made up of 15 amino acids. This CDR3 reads CATNNYPGSGNTIYF. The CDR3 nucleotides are TGTGCCACCAATAACTACCCGGGATCTGGAAACACCATATATTTT.

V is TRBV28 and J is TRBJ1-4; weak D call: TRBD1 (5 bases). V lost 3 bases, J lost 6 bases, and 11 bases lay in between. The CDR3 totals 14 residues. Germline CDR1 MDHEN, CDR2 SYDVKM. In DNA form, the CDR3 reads TGTGCCAGCAGTTTCCCGACAGAAGATGAAAAACTGTTTTTT. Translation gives CASSFPTEDEKLFF.

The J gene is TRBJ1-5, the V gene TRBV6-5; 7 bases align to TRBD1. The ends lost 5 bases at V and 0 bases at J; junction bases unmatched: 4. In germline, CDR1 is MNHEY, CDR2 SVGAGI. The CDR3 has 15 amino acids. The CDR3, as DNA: TGTGCCAGCAGTACAGGGGCGTATAGCAATCAGCCCCAGCATTTT. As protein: CASSTGAYSNQPQHF.

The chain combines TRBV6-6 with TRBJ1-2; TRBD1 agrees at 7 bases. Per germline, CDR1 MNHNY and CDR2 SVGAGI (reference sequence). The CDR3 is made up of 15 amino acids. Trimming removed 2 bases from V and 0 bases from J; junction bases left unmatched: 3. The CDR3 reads CASSYATGTNYGYTF. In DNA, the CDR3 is TGTGCCAGCAGTTACGCGACAGGGACTAACTATGGCTACACCTTC.

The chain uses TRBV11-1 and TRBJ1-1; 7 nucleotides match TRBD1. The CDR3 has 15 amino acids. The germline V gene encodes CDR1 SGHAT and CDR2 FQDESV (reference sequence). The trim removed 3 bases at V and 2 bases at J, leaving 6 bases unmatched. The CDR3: CASSLDRTGNTEAFF. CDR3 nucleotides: TGTGCCAGCAGCTTGGACAGGACGGGAAACACTGAAGCTTTCTTT.

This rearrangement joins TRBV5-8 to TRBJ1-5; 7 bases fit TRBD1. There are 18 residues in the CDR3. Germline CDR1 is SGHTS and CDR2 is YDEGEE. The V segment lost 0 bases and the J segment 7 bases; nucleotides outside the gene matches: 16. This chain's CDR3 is CASSLVPWTGDGVQPQHF. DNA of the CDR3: TGTGCCAGCAGCTTGGTACCCTGGACAGGCGACGGGGTGCAGCCCCAGCATTTT.

Written as DNA, the CDR3 is TGTGCCAGCAGCTTAGATTGGGGAGAGTATGAAAAACTGTTTTTT. The encoded protein is CASSLDWGEYEKLFF. V is TRBV11-2 and J is TRBJ1-4; no reliable D call. Germline assignment: CDR1 SGHAT and CDR2 FQNNGV. The V and J ends lost 0 bases and 6 bases respectively, with 11 bases between them. This CDR3 has 15 amino acids.

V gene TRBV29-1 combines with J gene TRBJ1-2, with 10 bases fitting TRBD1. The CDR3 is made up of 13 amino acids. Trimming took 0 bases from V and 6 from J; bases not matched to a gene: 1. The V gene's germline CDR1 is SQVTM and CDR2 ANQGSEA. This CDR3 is CSVEEDRGNGYTF. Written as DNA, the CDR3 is TGCAGCGTTGAAGAGGACAGGGGGAATGGCTACACCTTC.

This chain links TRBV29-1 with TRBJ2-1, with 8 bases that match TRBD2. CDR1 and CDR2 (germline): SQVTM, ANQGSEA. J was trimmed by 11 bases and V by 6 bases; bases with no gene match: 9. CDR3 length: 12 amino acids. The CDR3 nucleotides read TGCAGCGTAGAGAGTAGCGGGGAGAAGCAGTTCTTC. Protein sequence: CSVESSGEKQFF.

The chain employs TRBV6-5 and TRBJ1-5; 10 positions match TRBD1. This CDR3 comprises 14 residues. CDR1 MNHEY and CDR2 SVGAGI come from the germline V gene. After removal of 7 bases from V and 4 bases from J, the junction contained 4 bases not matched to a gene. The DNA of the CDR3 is TGTGCCAGCATCGGACAGGGGGTTAATCAGCCCCAGCATTTT. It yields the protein CASIGQGVNQPQHF.

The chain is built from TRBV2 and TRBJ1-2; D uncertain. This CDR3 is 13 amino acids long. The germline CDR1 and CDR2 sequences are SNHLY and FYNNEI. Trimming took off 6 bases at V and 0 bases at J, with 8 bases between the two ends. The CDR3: CASRSYSNYGYTF. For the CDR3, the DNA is TGTGCCAGCAGATCCTATTCTAACTATGGCTACACCTTC.

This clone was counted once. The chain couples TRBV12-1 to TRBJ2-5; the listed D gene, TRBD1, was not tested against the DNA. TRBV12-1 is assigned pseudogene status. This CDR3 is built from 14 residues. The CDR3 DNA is TGTGCCAGCAGCTCTAACAGGGACCAAGAGACCCAGTACTTC. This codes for CASSSNRDQETQYF.

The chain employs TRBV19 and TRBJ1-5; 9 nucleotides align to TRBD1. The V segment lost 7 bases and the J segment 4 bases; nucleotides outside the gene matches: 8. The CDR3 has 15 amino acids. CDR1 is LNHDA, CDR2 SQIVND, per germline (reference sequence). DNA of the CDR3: TGTGCCAGTAAAGGTTCCGACAGGGGGAATCAGCCCCAGCATTTT. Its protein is CASKGSDRGNQPQHF.

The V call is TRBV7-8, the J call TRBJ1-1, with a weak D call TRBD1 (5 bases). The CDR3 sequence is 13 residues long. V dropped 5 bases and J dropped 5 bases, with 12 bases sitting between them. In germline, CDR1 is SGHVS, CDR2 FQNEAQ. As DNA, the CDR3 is TGTGCCAGCAGCCGCAGGGTGGATACTGAAGCTTTCTTT. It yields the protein CASSRRVDTEAFF.

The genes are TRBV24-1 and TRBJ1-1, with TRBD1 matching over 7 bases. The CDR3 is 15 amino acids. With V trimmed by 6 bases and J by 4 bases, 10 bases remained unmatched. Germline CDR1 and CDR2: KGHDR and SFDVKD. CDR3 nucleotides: TGTGCCACCAGTCCAGGTGGAGGGGGCAGCACTGAAGCTTTCTTT. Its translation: CATSPGGGGSTEAFF.

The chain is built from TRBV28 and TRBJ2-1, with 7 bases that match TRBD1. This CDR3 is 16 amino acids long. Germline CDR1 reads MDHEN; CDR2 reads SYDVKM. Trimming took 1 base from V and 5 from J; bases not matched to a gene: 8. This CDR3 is CASSLYRGADHNEQFF. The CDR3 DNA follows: TGTGCCAGCAGTTTATACAGGGGAGCGGATCACAATGAGCAGTTCTTC.

This chain's CDR3 is CASRPGLAGGEQFF. CDR3 sequence (DNA): TGTGCCAGCAGGCCGGGACTAGCGGGAGGCGAGCAGTTCTTC. The chain couples TRBV14 to TRBJ2-1; 15 bases map to TRBD2. CDR1 is SGHDN, CDR2 FVKESK, per germline. The CDR3 is 14 amino acids. J lost 10 bases, V lost 6 bases, and 4 bases had no gene match. Drawing the rest from reference TRBV14 and TRBJ2-1, the complete variable domain is EAGVTQFPSHSVIEKGQTVTLRCDPISGHDNLYWYRRVMGKEIKFLLHFVKESKQDESGMPNNRFLAERTGGTYSTLKVQPAELEDSGVYFCASRPGLAGGEQFFGPGTRLTVL.

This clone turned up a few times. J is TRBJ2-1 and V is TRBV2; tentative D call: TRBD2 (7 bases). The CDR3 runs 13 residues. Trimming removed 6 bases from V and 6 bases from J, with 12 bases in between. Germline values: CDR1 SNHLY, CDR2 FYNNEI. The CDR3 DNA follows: TGTGCCAGCAGAGGGGGGGTCTTCAATGAGCAGTTCTTC. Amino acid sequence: CASRGGVFNEQFF.

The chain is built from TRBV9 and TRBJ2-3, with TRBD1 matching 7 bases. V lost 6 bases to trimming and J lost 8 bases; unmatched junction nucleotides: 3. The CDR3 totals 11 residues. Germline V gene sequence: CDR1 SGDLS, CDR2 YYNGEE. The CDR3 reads CASNAGGTQYF. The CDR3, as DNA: TGTGCCAGCAACGCAGGGGGTACGCAGTATTTT.

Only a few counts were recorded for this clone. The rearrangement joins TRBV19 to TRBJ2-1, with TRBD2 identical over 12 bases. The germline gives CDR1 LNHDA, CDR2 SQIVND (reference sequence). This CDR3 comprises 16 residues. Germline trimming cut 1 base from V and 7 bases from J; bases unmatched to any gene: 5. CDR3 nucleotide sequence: TGTGCCAGTAGTATAGCCATGACTAGCGGGGGTAATGAGCAGTTCTTC. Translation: CASSIAMTSGGNEQFF. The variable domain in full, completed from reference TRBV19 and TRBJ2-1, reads DGGITQSPKYLFRKEGQNVTLSCEQNLNHDAMYWYRQDPGQGLRLIYYSQIVNDFQKGDIAEGYSVSREKKESFPLTVTSAQKNPTAFYLCASSIAMTSGGNEQFFGPGTRLTVL.

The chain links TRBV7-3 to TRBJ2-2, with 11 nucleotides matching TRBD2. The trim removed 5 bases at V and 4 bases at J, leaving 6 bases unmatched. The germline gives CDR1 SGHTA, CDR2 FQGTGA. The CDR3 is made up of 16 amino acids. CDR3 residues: CASSLGLAGGTGELFF. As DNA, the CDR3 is TGTGCCAGCAGCCTAGGGCTAGCGGGAGGCACCGGGGAGCTGTTTTTT.